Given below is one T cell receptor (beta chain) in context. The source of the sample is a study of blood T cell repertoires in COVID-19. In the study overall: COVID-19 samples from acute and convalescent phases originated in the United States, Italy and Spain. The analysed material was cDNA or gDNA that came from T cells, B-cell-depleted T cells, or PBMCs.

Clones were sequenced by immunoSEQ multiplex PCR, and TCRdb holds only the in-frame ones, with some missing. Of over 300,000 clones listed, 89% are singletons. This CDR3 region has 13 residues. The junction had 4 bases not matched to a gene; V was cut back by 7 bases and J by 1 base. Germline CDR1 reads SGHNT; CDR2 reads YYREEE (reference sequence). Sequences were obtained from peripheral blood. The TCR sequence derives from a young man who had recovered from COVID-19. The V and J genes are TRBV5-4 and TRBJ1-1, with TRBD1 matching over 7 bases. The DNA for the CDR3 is TGTGCCAGCTCCGGGACAGAGAACACTGAAGCTTTCTTT. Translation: CASSGTENTEAFF.